Presented here are 13 T cell receptor beta chains from one specimen sequenced in a study of blood T cell repertoires in COVID-19. Sequencing was performed with immunoSEQ multiplex PCR; in TCRdb, only in-frame clones are kept and a portion is missing. The sample lists 40,000 or so clones, roughly 85% occurring once. The sample taken for sequencing was peripheral blood. The receptor set was obtained from a man aged 60 to 69 with COVID-19, enrolled during active disease.

The chain is built from TRBV19 and TRBJ1-2; D is possibly TRBD1 (5 bases). The CDR3 runs to 12 residues. Germline assignment: CDR1 LNHDA and CDR2 SQIVND (reference sequence). The V gene lost 8 bases and the J gene lost 4 bases, with 11 bases spanning the gap. DNA for the CDR3: TGTGCCAGTTGGACACCCCTCTATGGCTACACCTTC. Its translation is CASWTPLYGYTF.

The chain links TRBV7-9 to TRBJ1-2; maybe TRBD1 (6 bases). CDR1 and CDR2 from the germline V gene are SEHNR and FQNEAQ (reference sequence). V was cut by 4 bases and J by 6 bases, with 12 bases left in between. The CDR3 extends over 13 amino acids. CDR3 sequence reads: CASSSRQANGYTF. In DNA, the CDR3 is TGTGCCAGCAGCTCCCGACAGGCCAATGGCTACACCTTC.

J is TRBJ2-2 and V is TRBV27; D gene ambiguous. Trimming took off 5 bases at V and 5 bases at J, with 15 bases between the two ends. The V gene's germline CDR1 is MNHEY and CDR2 SMNVEV (reference sequence). This CDR3 is built from 15 residues. The CDR3 protein is CASSRVLEWTGELFF. The DNA of the CDR3 is TGTGCCAGCAGTCGGGTGCTGGAGTGGACCGGGGAGCTGTTTTTT.

The rearrangement uses TRBV27 and TRBJ2-3; 7 positions agree with TRBD1. This CDR3 comprises 16 residues. V was clipped by 4 bases and J by 3 bases; unmatched bases: 10. Looked up from germline, CDR1 is MNHEY and CDR2 is SMNVEV (reference sequence). The CDR3 reads CASSSSGTVGTDTQYF. CDR3 DNA sequence: TGTGCCAGCAGTTCATCCGGGACAGTGGGTACAGATACGCAGTATTTT.

This chain connects TRBV6-5 to TRBJ2-7; 8 nucleotides agree with TRBD2. The trim removed 6 bases at V and 3 bases at J, leaving 10 bases unmatched. CDR1 is MNHEY, CDR2 SVGAGI, per germline. This CDR3 has 15 amino acids. The CDR3 spells CASSPGGASFYEQYF. Written as DNA, the CDR3 is TGTGCCAGCAGCCCGGGGGGGGCCTCTTTCTACGAGCAGTACTTC.

This chain connects TRBV12-3 or TRBV12-4 to TRBJ1-2; D may be TRBD1 (6 bases). Trimming pared 7 bases from V and 2 bases from J, leaving 11 bases between. This CDR3 spans 13 amino acids. CDR3 coding DNA: TGTGCCAGCAAGCACAGGGCCAACTATGGCTACACCTTC. Amino acids: CASKHRANYGYTF.

V is TRBV11-3 and J is TRBJ2-5, with D tentatively TRBD2 (5 bases). Germline CDR1 reads SGHNT; CDR2 reads YENEEA. V dropped 5 bases and J dropped 7 bases, with 17 bases sitting between them. This CDR3 contains 14 residues. CDR3 sequence (DNA): TGTGCCAGCAGCGCCGGCCGGGGATATAGGACCCAGTACTTC. It yields the protein CASSAGRGYRTQYF.

This chain's CDR3 is CASIPGTGPPETQYF. DNA for the CDR3: TGCGCCAGCATCCCCGGGACAGGACCCCCAGAGACCCAGTACTTC. The rearrangement links TRBV10-1 to TRBJ2-5; TRBD1 matches at 8 bases. Per germline, CDR1 WNHNN and CDR2 SYGVQD (reference sequence). V lost 7 bases, J lost 4 bases, and 11 bases stayed unmatched. This CDR3 region has 15 residues.

The chain links TRBV19 to TRBJ1-1, with 10 bases fitting TRBD1. V was pared by 2 bases and J by 0 bases, with 6 bases of the junction left unmatched. Germline-derived CDR1 and CDR2 are LNHDA and SQIVND (reference sequence). CDR3 length equals 17 residues. The CDR3 sequence: CASSILTGGRLNTEAFF. DNA for the CDR3: TGTGCCAGTAGTATACTGACAGGGGGCCGGCTGAACACTGAAGCTTTCTTT.

This clone was detected once. This chain links TRBV5-6 with TRBJ1-2; 9 bases are shared with TRBD1. The CDR3 runs to 14 residues. V shed 2 bases, J shed 8 bases, and the junction held 7 bases outside the gene matches. Germline V gene data show CDR1 as SGHDT and CDR2 as YYEEEE. The CDR3 region is CASSFVGQGSGYTF. For the CDR3, the DNA is TGTGCCAGCAGCTTTGTGGGACAGGGAAGCGGCTACACCTTC.

The chain carries TRBV19 and TRBJ2-1; 8 nucleotides agree with TRBD1. The J segment lost 7 bases and the V segment lost 5 bases, leaving 10 bases of the junction unmatched. Germline lookup yields CDR1 LNHDA and CDR2 SQIVND (reference sequence). The CDR3 covers 15 residues. This chain's CDR3 is CASSSTGGIINEQFF. As DNA, the CDR3 is TGTGCCAGTAGTTCCACAGGGGGGATTATAAATGAGCAGTTCTTC. The complete variable domain, with remaining parts taken from reference TRBV19 and TRBJ2-1, reads DGGITQSPKYLFRKEGQNVTLSCEQNLNHDAMYWYRQDPGQGLRLIYYSQIVNDFQKGDIAEGYSVSREKKESFPLTVTSAQKNPTAFYLCASSSTGGIINEQFFGPGTRLTVL.

This clone appeared a single time. In DNA form, the CDR3 reads TGTGCCAGCTCGGGAGGGTTTATGCGGGAGACCCAGTACTTC. Translating gives CASSGGFMRETQYF. The chain carries TRBV27 and TRBJ2-5; TRBD2 aligns across 8 bases. Trimming removed 8 bases from V and 5 bases from J; junction bases left unmatched: 10. The CDR3 consists of 14 residues. Per the germline V gene, CDR1 is MNHEY and CDR2 is SMNVEV (reference sequence).

For the CDR3, the DNA is TGTGCCAGCTCACCATACAGGGGGCGCGTCGATGAGCAGTTCTTC. Its translation: CASSPYRGRVDEQFF. This chain joins TRBV18 and TRBJ2-1; 9 bases match TRBD1. Germline V gene data show CDR1 as KGHSH and CDR2 as LQKENI. This CDR3 is 15 amino acids long. Losses at the gene ends were 2 bases for V and 8 bases for J; bases not matched to a gene: 7.